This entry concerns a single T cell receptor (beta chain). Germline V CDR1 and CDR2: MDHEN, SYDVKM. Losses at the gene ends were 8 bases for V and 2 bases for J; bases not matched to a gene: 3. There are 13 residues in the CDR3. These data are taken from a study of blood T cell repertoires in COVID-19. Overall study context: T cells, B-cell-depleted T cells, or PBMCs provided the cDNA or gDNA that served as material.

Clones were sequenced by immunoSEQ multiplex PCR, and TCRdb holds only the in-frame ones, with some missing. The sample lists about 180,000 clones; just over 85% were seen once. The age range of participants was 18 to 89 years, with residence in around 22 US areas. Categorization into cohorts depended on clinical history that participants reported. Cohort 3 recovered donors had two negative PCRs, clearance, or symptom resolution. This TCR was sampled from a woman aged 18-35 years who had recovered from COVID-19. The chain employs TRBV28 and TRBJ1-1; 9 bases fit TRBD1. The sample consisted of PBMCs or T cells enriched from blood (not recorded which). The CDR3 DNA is TGTGCCAGCTCCACAGGGGGCAACACTGAAGCTTTCTTT. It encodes CASSTGGNTEAFF.